This TCR beta chain was sequenced during a study of cytomegalovirus exposure and HLA in healthy donors. Background on the study: A data release that came early held 75 million to 85 million unique TCRs from HLA-typed donors. Findings and limits, study-wide: One cluster of highly shared sequence variants probably arose as a sequencing artifact. A further, later analysis showed that HLA-associated TCR beta chains (compared with equally common others) were more clonally expanded.

In the case of this clone: Its antigen is currently unknown.

V trimming: 5 bases; J trimming: 12 bases; junction bases outside the gene matches: 4. CDR1 is MNHEY and CDR2 is SVGAGI in the germline V gene. The CDR3 totals 13 residues. Primers for the PCR totalled 60 Vbeta and 13 Jbeta. Sequencing used immunoSEQ multiplex PCR; TCRdb keeps in-frame clones, though not all of them. The sample lists around 200,000 clones, around 80% occurring once. The sequenced material came from PBMCs. This chain connects TRBV6-5 to TRBJ2-3; 14 nucleotides agree with TRBD2. This sequence was found in a woman aged 30 to 39 in good health and CMV-seropositive. CDR3 sequence (DNA): TGTGCCAGCAGTGTGACTAGCGGGAGGGACCAGTATTTT. As protein: CASSVTSGRDQYF.